The rows below give T cell receptor beta chains drawn from one sample of a study of PD-1 blockade in mismatch repair-deficient tumors. Sequencing used immunoSEQ multiplex PCR; TCRdb keeps in-frame clones, though not all of them. The sample lists 130,000 or so clones, approximately 86% occurring once. The input for sequencing was peripheral blood, taken 44 weeks after starting pembrolizumab. The receptors were gathered from an adult with mismatch repair-deficient cancer. The CDR3 runs from the conserved cysteine through the conserved F or W. A D gene is named only where the DNA matches it firmly. Clone size is not always given. Where it is, it says once, few, many or a class for expanded clones.

D	J	V	size	DNA	CDR3
.	TRBJ2-3	TRBV5-1	.	TGCGCCAGCAGCTTTGTCGGACGGATCCGCACAGATACGCAGTATTTT	CASSFVGRIRTDTQYF
.	TRBJ1-2	TRBV6-1	.	TGTGCCAGCAGTTCCCCCGGTGGCGGCTACACCTTC	CASSSPGGGYTF
.	TRBJ2-7	TRBV12-2	.	TGTGCAAGTCGCTTTGTGCTGCAGGGACCCTACGAGCAGTACTTC	CASRFVLQGPYEQYF
.	TRBJ2-1	TRBV19	.	TGTGCCAGTAGTATTTATGGAATTGAGCAGTTCTTC	CASSIYGIEQFF
.	TRBJ2-7	TRBV10-3	few	TGTGCCATCAGTGTAACAGGGACCTACGAGCAGTACTTC	CAISVTGTYEQYF
TRBD2	TRBJ2-7	TRBV27	.	TGTGCCAGCAGTTTGCGACTAGCGGGAGTGGGCGAGCAGTACTTC	CASSLRLAGVGEQYF
.	TRBJ2-1	TRBV30	few	TGTGCCTGGAGTGTATGGCCGATCAATGAGCAGTTCTTC	CAWSVWPINEQFF
TRBD2	TRBJ2-2	TRBV29-1	.	TGCAGCGTTGAAGACTCCAGCCCCGGGACTACGAACACCGGGGAGCTGTTTTTT	CSVEDSSPGTTNTGELFF
.	TRBJ2-7	TRBV29-1	.	TGCAGCGTTGAAGCCTCGTGGCTGAACCCCTACGAGCAGTACTTC	CSVEASWLNPYEQYF
.	TRBJ2-3	TRBV6-1	.	TGTGCCAGCACCCCTTACCTAGGGGGGACAGATACGCAGTATTTT	CASTPYLGGTDTQYF
.	TRBJ2-7	TRBV25-1	few	TGTGCCAGCAGTGTCGGTCCGGAGCACGAGGGCTACGAGCAGTACTTC	CASSVGPEHEGYEQYF
.	TRBJ2-7	TRBV7-9	.	TGTGCCAGCAGCTTACAGACGGAACACGAGCAGTACTTC	CASSLQTEHEQYF
.	TRBJ2-5	TRBV7-6	.	TGTGCCAGCAGCTTAGGAGGGTGGGAGACCCAGTACTTC	CASSLGGWETQYF
.	TRBJ2-2	TRBV30	.	TGTGCCTGGAGTGGGATTGGCGGTCCGAACACCGGGGAGCTGTTTTTT	CAWSGIGGPNTGELFF
.	TRBJ2-2	TRBV14	.	TGTGCCAGCAGCCAAGAGTCCGGGGAGCTGTTTTTT	CASSQESGELFF
.	TRBJ1-5	TRBV6-5	.	TGTGCCAGCGGCCAGCCCCAGCATTTT	CASGQPQHF